These 5 T cell receptor beta chains came from one sample sequenced in a study of control samples from healthy donors and cancer patients. TCRdb keeps only in-frame clones here, not all; method: immunoSEQ multiplex PCR. Of 120,000 or so clones listed, about 90% are singletons. The sequencing sample was made of blood. These receptors all stem from a man younger than 35 in good health.

The V call is TRBV6-1, the J call TRBJ2-3; 9 bases are shared with TRBD2. The J segment lost 4 bases and the V segment lost 2 bases, leaving 13 bases of the junction unmatched. This CDR3 comprises 18 residues. Germline CDR1 is MNHNS and CDR2 is SASEGT. CDR3 in DNA: TGTGCCAGCAGTGAACCCCTCTTGTTAGCGGGAGTCCCAGATACGCAGTATTTT. Translation: CASSEPLLLAGVPDTQYF.

The chain uses TRBV7-8 and TRBJ2-1, with TRBD2 matching over 8 bases. V lost 6 bases to trimming and J lost 9 bases; unmatched junction nucleotides: 7. The CDR3 is made up of 13 amino acids. Germline V CDR1 and CDR2: SGHVS, FQNEAQ. CDR3 sequence reads: CASRGLGKGEQFF. DNA for the CDR3: TGTGCCAGCAGGGGACTAGGGAAAGGTGAGCAGTTCTTC.

The chain is built from TRBV6-5 and TRBJ2-1, with D maybe TRBD2 (6 bases). Between the trimmed V and J ends, which lost 10 bases and 9 bases, there was a span of 13 bases. Per germline, CDR1 MNHEY and CDR2 SVGAGI. The CDR3 sequence is 11 residues long. For the CDR3, the DNA is TGTGCCACGACTAGATTGGGTGAGCAGTTCTTC. Protein sequence: CATTRLGEQFF.

This clone appeared once. V gene TRBV5-1 combines with J gene TRBJ2-7; D is possibly TRBD1 (6 bases). V was shortened by 4 bases and J by 5 bases, with 16 bases between the two germline ends. Per germline, CDR1 SGHRS and CDR2 YFSETQ. The CDR3 extends over 14 amino acids. The CDR3 nucleotides read TGCGCCAGCAGCGCACAGGGTCTAGGGGACGAGCAGTACTTC. Residues: CASSAQGLGDEQYF.

The chain links TRBV4-2 to TRBJ2-1, with 13 bases matching TRBD2. CDR3 size: 20 residues. The germline V gene has CDR1 LGHNA and CDR2 YNFKEQ. J was trimmed by 4 bases and V by 0 bases; bases with no gene match: 12. In DNA form, the CDR3 reads TGTGCCAGCAGCCAAGATATAGCTGGGACTAGCGGGACCCAGTACAATGAGCAGTTCTTC. Translating gives CASSQDIAGTSGTQYNEQFF.